Below, 31 T cell receptor beta chains from the same sample are listed, as sequenced in a study of blood T cell repertoires in COVID-19 (dated by TCRdb to the early 2020s). The library was produced with the immunoSEQ multiplex PCR assay. TCRdb stores this immuneACCESS table with in-frame sequences only. Part of the clones is absent; in the studies checked, under half of the shortfall reflects unresolved V genes, and no reason is known for the rest. The sample table records roughly 39,000 clones; 79% of these occur just once. More than 20% of the sample rests with the top ten. Specimen: peripheral blood. These receptors came from a man between 65 and 85 years old with acute or convalescent COVID-19.

CDR3 sequence reads: CASSLGQGGEQYF. The CDR3 coding sequence is TGTGCCAGCAGCTTGGGGCAGGGAGGAGAGCAGTACTTC. V usage is TRBV5-6 and J usage is TRBJ2-7; possibly TRBD2 for D (6 bases). V was clipped by 0 bases and J by 7 bases, with 11 bases between them. This CDR3 comprises 13 residues. CDR1 SGHDT and CDR2 YYEEEE come from the germline V gene.

V is TRBV4-3 and J is TRBJ1-6, with a tentative D call TRBD1 (5 bases). V lost 0 bases and J 9 bases, leaving 12 bases between the germline ends. The CDR3 totals 15 residues. Germline V CDR1 and CDR2: LGHNA, YSLEER. The CDR3, as DNA: TGCGCCAGCAGCCAAGATATGCAGGGTGGTTCACCCCTCCACTTT. It encodes CASSQDMQGGSPLHF.

The chain joins TRBV2 to TRBJ1-5; 7 bases line up with TRBD1. The CDR3 runs 16 residues. CDR1 and CDR2 from the germline V gene are SNHLY and FYNNEI. V shed 1 base and J 6 bases; nucleotides not matched to a gene: 9. CDR3 region: CASSEEVASGGQPQHF. The CDR3 DNA follows: TGTGCCAGCAGTGAAGAGGTCGCCTCAGGGGGTCAGCCCCAGCATTTT.

V gene TRBV7-2 combines with J gene TRBJ2-5; D remains unclear. The CDR3 extends over 14 amino acids. V lost 3 bases and J lost 7, with 15 bases in between. The V gene's germline CDR1 is SGHTA and CDR2 FQGNSA. CDR3 sequence reads: CASSFSTPLGTQYF. For the CDR3, the DNA is TGTGCCAGCAGCTTTTCGACTCCGCTCGGGACCCAGTACTTC.

The V and J genes are TRBV27 and TRBJ1-5; 7 bases are shared with TRBD1. CDR1 is MNHEY and CDR2 is SMNVEV in the germline V gene (reference sequence). The V gene end was trimmed by 6 bases and the J gene end by 6 bases; junction bases not matched to a gene: 11. The CDR3 runs to 15 residues. The CDR3 protein is CASSLQGERGQPQHF. CDR3 DNA: TGTGCCAGCAGCCTCCAGGGGGAAAGGGGTCAGCCCCAGCATTTT.

Comments on this clone: The junction shows a germline mismatch at one end, possibly a read error. This chain connects TRBV24-1 to TRBJ1-2; D unresolved. The CDR3 runs 13 residues. Germline V gene lookup returns CDR1 KGHDR and CDR2 SFDVKD. CDR3 residues: CATRDSARGGYTF. The CDR3 DNA sequence: TGTGCCACCAGGGATTCGGCTCGAGGTGGCTACACCTTC.

V gene TRBV28 combines with J gene TRBJ1-4; D gene uncertain. The CDR3 consists of 19 residues. V was cut by 3 bases and J by 5 bases, with 25 bases left in between. Germline CDR1 MDHEN, CDR2 SYDVKM. CDR3 protein: CASSFPRSTAVAPNEKLFF. In nucleotides, the CDR3 is TGTGCCAGCAGTTTTCCAAGATCGACGGCGGTTGCTCCCAATGAAAAACTGTTTTTT.

The rearrangement uses TRBV14 and TRBJ2-3; 10 bases fit TRBD2. CDR1 and CDR2 (germline): SGHDN, FVKESK. This CDR3 comprises 16 residues. Germline trimming cut 4 bases from V and 4 bases from J; bases unmatched to any gene: 8. The CDR3 here is CASSRLAGGWADTQYF. CDR3 nucleotide sequence: TGTGCCAGCAGCCGATTAGCGGGAGGTTGGGCAGATACGCAGTATTTT. The full variable domain, completed using reference TRBV14 and TRBJ2-3, is EAGVTQFPSHSVIEKGQTVTLRCDPISGHDNLYWYRRVMGKEIKFLLHFVKESKQDESGMPNNRFLAERTGGTYSTLKVQPAELEDSGVYFCASSRLAGGWADTQYFGPGTRLTVL.

This rearrangement joins TRBV24-1 to TRBJ2-6; tentative D call: TRBD2 (5 bases). The CDR3 has 16 residues. Looked up from germline, CDR1 is KGHDR and CDR2 is SFDVKD. V was clipped by 0 bases and J by 3 bases, with 8 bases between them. CDR3 bases: TGTGCCACCAGTGATTTGACGGGGAATGGGGCCAACGTCCTGACTTTC. It encodes CATSDLTGNGANVLTF.

V and J are TRBV5-1 and TRBJ2-5; D call uncertain. The V and J ends lost 0 bases and 1 base respectively, with 7 bases between them. The CDR3 sequence is 14 residues long. Germline V gives CDR1 SGHRS, CDR2 YFSETQ. CDR3 sequence: CASSLGQAQETQYF. DNA of the CDR3: TGCGCCAGCAGCTTGGGGCAGGCCCAAGAGACCCAGTACTTC.

The chain has TRBV5-1 and TRBJ2-2; 9 positions agree with TRBD1. CDR3 length equals 15 residues. Germline V gene data show CDR1 as SGHRS and CDR2 as YFSETQ. The V and J ends lost 4 bases and 3 bases, in that order; junction bases with no gene match: 4. This CDR3 reads CASSDRTGDTGELFF. CDR3 DNA sequence: TGCGCCAGCAGCGACCGGACAGGGGACACCGGGGAGCTGTTTTTT.

The chain joins TRBV3-1 (or the pseudogene TRBV3-2) to TRBJ1-1; TRBD1 agrees at 7 bases. Germline V CDR1 and CDR2: LGHDT, YNNKEL (reference sequence). Trimming cost V 3 bases and J 1 base; bases outside gene matches: 5. This CDR3 contains 15 residues. CDR3 coding DNA: TGTGCCAGCAGCCACGGGGACAGCCCGAACACTGAAGCTTTCTTT. Protein product: CASSHGDSPNTEAFF.

The rearrangement joins TRBV5-1 to TRBJ2-2; D might be TRBD2 (6 bases). CDR1 and CDR2 (germline): SGHRS, YFSETQ. The length of the CDR3 is 14 residues. V shed 1 base and J shed 7 bases, with 11 bases lying between them. As DNA, the CDR3 is TGCGCCAGCAGCTTGACCCCCGGGGGCGGGGAGCTGTTTTTT. This translates into CASSLTPGGGELFF.

This clone has only a few counts. This chain connects TRBV19 to TRBJ2-1; 7 bases fit TRBD1. Germline CDR1 LNHDA, CDR2 SQIVND (reference sequence). The CDR3 extends over 16 amino acids. After removal of 2 bases from V and 2 bases from J, the junction contained 6 bases not matched to a gene. In DNA, the CDR3 is TGTGCCAGTAGTATAAGGGGGACAGCGACCTACAATGAGCAGTTCTTC. Residues: CASSIRGTATYNEQFF.

The chain employs TRBV24-1 and TRBJ1-3; D is ambiguous. The V gene's germline CDR1 is KGHDR and CDR2 SFDVKD. Trimming took 3 bases from V and 0 from J, leaving 8 bases between them. This CDR3 is 15 amino acids long. This chain's CDR3 is CATSDLRDSGNTIYF. The CDR3 DNA reads as TGTGCCACCAGTGATCTCCGGGACTCTGGAAACACCATATATTTT.

This chain joins TRBV4-2 and TRBJ2-1; 9 nucleotides agree with TRBD2. With 4 bases clipped from V and 7 bases from J, the junction kept 11 bases outside the gene matches. This CDR3 has 16 residues. The germline V gene encodes CDR1 LGHNA and CDR2 YNFKEQ. The CDR3 coding sequence is TGTGCCAGCAGCCGCGAGGCGGGAGGGCCCTGGAATGAGCAGTTCTTC. Protein: CASSREAGGPWNEQFF.

In DNA form, the CDR3 reads TGCGCCAGCAGCTTGGCCTCCGGGACAGGGGGGTCACCCCTCCACTTT. Its protein product is CASSLASGTGGSPLHF. This chain links TRBV5-1 with TRBJ1-6; 11 positions agree with TRBD1. Germline V lookup: CDR1 SGHRS, CDR2 YFSETQ. There are 16 residues in the CDR3. V lost 0 bases and J lost 10; bases outside the gene matches: 6.

The chain joins TRBV24-1 to TRBJ2-2; weak D call: TRBD2 (5 bases). The CDR3 length is 12 residues. V dropped 7 bases and J dropped 7 bases, with 9 bases sitting between them. Germline V gene data show CDR1 as KGHDR and CDR2 as SFDVKD. CDR3 protein: CATRGGVGELFF. CDR3 DNA: TGTGCCACCAGAGGAGGCGTCGGGGAGCTGTTTTTT.

This clone was detected only once. V and J are TRBV6-5 and TRBJ1-5; D is perhaps TRBD1 (5 bases). Germline V gene lookup returns CDR1 MNHEY and CDR2 SVGAGI. The CDR3 totals 14 residues. The germline V and J ends were trimmed by 8 bases and 2 bases, with 13 bases remaining between them. The CDR3 here is CASGSGAGNQPQHF. DNA of the CDR3: TGTGCCAGCGGCTCTGGGGCTGGCAATCAGCCCCAGCATTTT.

This sequence joins TRBV3-1 (or the pseudogene TRBV3-2) and TRBJ1-1; tentative D call: TRBD1 (5 bases). Trimming left V 1 base short and J 5 bases short, with 14 bases between. From germline, CDR1 is LGHDT and CDR2 YNNKEL (reference sequence). This CDR3 has 15 residues. The CDR3 is CASSQGPGGRTEAFF. The CDR3 DNA follows: TGTGCCAGCAGCCAAGGGCCCGGGGGTAGGACTGAAGCTTTCTTT.

About this clone: Other DNA sequences in this sample translate to the same CDR3. The chain uses TRBV9 and TRBJ1-1, with D unclear. Germline CDR1 and CDR2: SGDLS and YYNGEE. The ends were cut back, 5 bases at V and 1 base at J, with 9 bases in the middle. This CDR3 spans 13 amino acids. CDR3 nucleotides: TGTGCCAGCAGTCCCCGGGGGAACACTGAAGCTTTCTTT. It encodes CASSPRGNTEAFF.

The chain uses TRBV12-2 and TRBJ2-7; the DNA was not used to check the table's D call, TRBD2. TRBV12-2 is shown as a pseudogene. This CDR3 region has 16 residues. CDR3: CASRLGGGRIGYEQYF. CDR3 DNA sequence: TGTGCAAGTCGCTTAGGAGGCGGGAGGATCGGGTACGAGCAGTACTTC.

This clone was observed once. The chain has TRBV5-1 and TRBJ1-1, with D perhaps matching TRBD1 (5 bases). The CDR3 has 14 residues. Trimming removed 1 base from V and 5 bases from J, with 12 bases in between. Germline V lookup: CDR1 SGHRS, CDR2 YFSETQ. CDR3 sequence reads: CASSLRGEKTEAFF. The CDR3 coding sequence is TGCGCCAGCAGCTTGAGGGGTGAAAAGACTGAAGCTTTCTTT. The full variable domain, with the rest looked up from reference TRBV5-1 and TRBJ1-1, is KAGVTQTPRYLIKTRGQQVTLSCSPISGHRSVSWYQQTPGQGLQFLFEYFSETQRNKGNFPGRFSGRQFSNSRSEMNVSTLELGDSALYLCASSLRGEKTEAFFGQGTRLTVV.

The gene calls are TRBV11-2 and TRBJ1-5; D unresolved. The CDR3 runs to 13 residues. Trimming pared 2 bases from V and 5 bases from J, leaving 7 bases between. Looked up from germline, CDR1 is SGHAT and CDR2 is FQNNGV. The CDR3 nucleotides are TGTGCCAGCAGCTTAATTCGTGATCAGCCCCAGCATTTT. Translating gives CASSLIRDQPQHF.

The rearrangement uses TRBV18 and TRBJ2-7; D remains unclear. Germline loops: CDR1 KGHSH, CDR2 LQKENI. This CDR3 has 13 residues. V was trimmed by 6 bases and J by 6 bases, leaving 15 bases between them. The CDR3 nucleotides read TGTGCCAGCTCTCCAACCAACGGTGGCGAGCAGTACTTC. Translated, it gives CASSPTNGGEQYF.

This clone was picked up a small number of times. The J gene is TRBJ1-5, the V gene TRBV19, with 8 bases fitting TRBD1. The CDR3 totals 18 residues. Per germline, CDR1 LNHDA and CDR2 SQIVND (reference sequence). The V gene end was trimmed by 5 bases and the J gene end by 0 bases; junction bases not matched to a gene: 12. As DNA, the CDR3 is TGTGCCAGTAGTCCTGGGACAGGACGGGGTGATAGCAATCAGCCCCAGCATTTT. Residues: CASSPGTGRGDSNQPQHF.

The rearrangement joins TRBV10-3 to TRBJ2-3; 15 nucleotides line up with TRBD2. The germline V gene encodes CDR1 ENHRY and CDR2 SYGVKD. V was clipped by 6 bases and J by 4 bases; unmatched bases: 14. The CDR3 has 19 amino acids. The CDR3 loop reads CAISGTSGRPGRGSDTQYF. CDR3 nucleotides: TGTGCCATCAGCGGGACTAGCGGGAGGCCCGGGCGGGGTTCAGATACGCAGTATTTT.

The chain has TRBV11-2 and TRBJ2-7; 7 bases are shared with TRBD2. V lost 2 bases and J lost 4; bases outside the gene matches: 8. This CDR3 is built from 15 residues. CDR1 is SGHAT, CDR2 FQNNGV, per germline. The CDR3 bases are TGTGCCAGCAGCTTATCCCAGCGGGAAGGTTACGAGCAGTACTTC. Amino acids: CASSLSQREGYEQYF.

The V and J genes are TRBV28 and TRBJ2-1; 12 bases agree with TRBD2. V lost 5 bases and J lost 6; bases outside the gene matches: 14. Germline lookup yields CDR1 MDHEN and CDR2 SYDVKM. The length of the CDR3 is 18 residues. The CDR3 region is CASSTRTSGKGSRNEQFF. The CDR3 region has the DNA TGTGCCAGCAGTACAAGGACTAGCGGGAAGGGGTCACGCAATGAGCAGTTCTTC.

The chain recombines TRBV7-9 with TRBJ1-2, with D unresolved. Germline CDR1 is SEHNR and CDR2 is FQNEAQ (reference sequence). The length of the CDR3 is 12 residues. V gave up 4 bases and J gave up 5 bases, with 8 bases separating them. As DNA, the CDR3 is TGTGCCAGCAGCTACGACAAGTATGGCTACACCTTC. It yields the protein CASSYDKYGYTF.

The count of this clone is one. This chain joins TRBV19 and TRBJ1-5, with unresolved D. The CDR3 length is 15 residues. The germline V and J ends were trimmed by 5 bases and 1 base, with 12 bases remaining between them. From germline, CDR1 is LNHDA and CDR2 SQIVND (reference sequence). CDR3 region: CASSLEGRSNQPQHF. In DNA, the CDR3 is TGTGCCAGTAGTCTCGAGGGCAGGAGCAATCAGCCCCAGCATTTT.